This T cell receptor (beta chain) was sequenced during a study of control samples from healthy donors and cancer patients. The repertoire was sequenced with immunoSEQ multiplex PCR; TCRdb's copy has only in-frame clones and lacks some. This table holds about 150,000 clones, about 94% found once. Germline loops: CDR1 SGHRS, CDR2 YFSETQ. This CDR3 contains 12 residues. Trimming took off 5 bases at V and 6 bases at J, with 11 bases between the two ends. This chain connects TRBV5-1 to TRBJ1-1; D gene uncertain. Specimen: blood. This receptor was obtained from a man aged 40-50 years in good health. The CDR3 nucleotides are TGCGCCAGCAGTTTTGGAGGGTCTGAAGCTTTCTTT. This translates into CASSFGGSEAFF.